Described below is a single T cell receptor (beta chain) sequence and its context. Germline lookup yields CDR1 MDHEN and CDR2 SYDVKM. V lost 4 bases and J lost 2; bases outside the gene matches: 2. This CDR3 is built from 14 residues. TCRdb called the RT-PCR reads again in MiXCR, with one record for every CDR3 protein. The table has about 540,000 distinct CDR3 sequences, 12% to 15% seen once. This specimen comes from a study of response to subunit inactivated influenza vaccine. This material consisted of PBMCs from blood, taken 11 to 12 days after vaccination. The V gene is TRBV28, the J gene TRBJ2-7, with 10 bases that match TRBD1. This sequence originates from a man in his fifties or sixties who received an inactivated influenza vaccine. Here the CDR3 DNA reads TGTGCCAGCAGTTGGACAGGGGGGCCCTACGAGCAGTACTTC. Translated: CASSWTGGPYEQYF.